A single sample gave rise to the 21 T cell receptor beta chains below, sequenced in a study of technical replicates of blood from several donors. TCRdb's copy holds only in-frame clones and misses some; the assay was immunoSEQ multiplex PCR. The table has some 56,000 clones, approximately 92% seen once; the top ten hold roughly 4.3%. The sequenced sample consisted of PBMCs. The receptor source for this set is a human donor in good health. Some clones in this sample may be carry-over from other donors' samples.

The V call is TRBV7-9, the J call TRBJ2-5, with TRBD1 identical over 10 bases. J lost 4 bases, V lost 5 bases, and 4 bases had no gene match. The CDR3 runs 14 residues. CDR1 and CDR2 (germline): SEHNR, FQNEAQ (reference sequence). CDR3 residues: CASSRGDRGETQYF. CDR3 nucleotides: TGTGCCAGCAGCCGTGGGGACAGGGGAGAGACCCAGTACTTC.

The rearrangement links TRBV11-1 to TRBJ1-1; 12 bases are shared with TRBD1. With V trimmed by 5 bases and J by 6 bases, 7 bases remained unmatched. Germline CDR1 reads SGHAT; CDR2 reads FQDESV (reference sequence). This CDR3 is 15 amino acids long. The CDR3 region is CASSPEGQGAPEAFF. The CDR3 DNA reads TGTGCCAGCAGCCCTGAGGGACAGGGGGCCCCTGAAGCTTTCTTT. The whole variable domain, remainder taken from reference TRBV11-1 and TRBJ1-1, is EAEVAQSPRYKITEKSQAVAFWCDPISGHATLYWYRQILGQGPELLVQFQDESVVDDSQLPKDRFSAERLKGVDSTLKIQPAELGDSAMYLCASSPEGQGAPEAFFGQGTRLTVV.

This clone was seen a single time. The V gene is TRBV7-9, the J gene TRBJ1-3; 10 bases are a match to TRBD1. The CDR3 extends over 18 amino acids. The V gene end was trimmed by 4 bases and the J gene end by 3 bases; junction bases not matched to a gene: 12. Germline CDR1 SEHNR, CDR2 FQNEAQ (reference sequence). The CDR3 here is CASSSERDRGYFGNTIYF. The CDR3, as DNA: TGTGCCAGCAGCTCGGAACGGGACAGGGGATATTTTGGAAACACCATATATTTT.

The CDR3: CASSPTGLAGETQYF. In DNA form, the CDR3 reads TGTGCCAGCAGCCCCACGGGACTAGCGGGAGAGACCCAGTACTTC. V gene TRBV7-3 combines with J gene TRBJ2-5; 12 bases line up with TRBD2. V shed 5 bases, J shed 4 bases, and the junction held 5 bases outside the gene matches. In germline, CDR1 is SGHTA, CDR2 FQGTGA. This CDR3 has 15 amino acids.

Within the sample, this clone is medium-sized. The chain employs TRBV30 and TRBJ2-3; D is uncertain. The germline V gene has CDR1 GTSNPN and CDR2 SVGIG (reference sequence). Trimming left V 2 bases short and J 3 bases short, with 12 bases between. The CDR3 length is 14 residues. The CDR3 nucleotides read TGTGCCTGGAGTTGGGCAGTATTAACAGATACGCAGTATTTT. Protein sequence: CAWSWAVLTDTQYF.

This clone was found a few times. The identical CDR3 is also encoded by other nucleotide sequences in the sample. The rearrangement uses TRBV5-1 and TRBJ2-1; D is possibly TRBD2 (5 bases). Germline V gene data show CDR1 as SGHRS and CDR2 as YFSETQ. Trimming stripped 3 bases from V and 4 bases from J, with 11 bases between. The CDR3 sequence is 14 residues long. The chain's CDR3 is CASSSSGGYNEQFF. CDR3 nucleotide sequence: TGCGCCAGCAGCTCGTCGGGCGGGTACAATGAGCAGTTCTTC.

The genes are TRBV7-3 and TRBJ2-2, with a possible D match to TRBD1 (6 bases). Trimming took off 7 bases at V and 6 bases at J, with 9 bases between the two ends. Per the germline V gene, CDR1 is SGHTA and CDR2 is FQGTGA. The CDR3 extends over 12 amino acids. This CDR3 is CASTTGPGELFF. The CDR3, as DNA: TGTGCCAGCACCACAGGGCCCGGGGAGCTGTTTTTT.

V and J are TRBV30 and TRBJ1-3, with D possibly TRBD1 on 6 matching bases. Germline V gene data show CDR1 as GTSNPN and CDR2 as SVGIG (reference sequence). CDR3 size: 13 residues. Trimming shortened V by 8 bases and J by 2 bases, and 13 bases separated the two germline ends. This chain's CDR3 is CAGGAGPGNTIYF. The CDR3 bases are TGTGCCGGGGGCGCTGGTCCTGGAAACACCATATATTTT.

V gene TRBV29-1 combines with J gene TRBJ2-7; weak D call: TRBD1 (6 bases). V lost 6 bases and J lost 0, with 15 bases in between. The length of the CDR3 is 14 residues. The V gene's germline CDR1 is SQVTM and CDR2 ANQGSEA. The CDR3 loop is CSVAVDSLSYEQYF. In DNA form, the CDR3 reads TGCAGCGTCGCCGTGGACAGTCTCTCCTACGAGCAGTACTTC.

The chain carries TRBV9 and TRBJ2-1, with unresolved D. The CDR3 loop spans 14 amino acids. Germline V gene data show CDR1 as SGDLS and CDR2 as YYNGEE. V shed 3 bases and J shed 5 bases, with 12 bases lying between them. The CDR3 DNA sequence: TGTGCCAGCAGCGATCGTGGCTCGAACAATGAGCAGTTCTTC. This sequence encodes CASSDRGSNNEQFF.

The chain has TRBV4-3 and TRBJ2-3; 10 bases line up with TRBD2. This CDR3 has 18 amino acids. V shed 0 bases, J shed 2 bases, and the junction held 8 bases outside the gene matches. Germline assignment: CDR1 LGHNA and CDR2 YSLEER. The CDR3: CASSQDAQRGGLTDTQYF. The CDR3 bases are TGCGCCAGCAGCCAAGATGCCCAGCGGGGGGGCCTCACAGATACGCAGTATTTT.

In its sample, this clone was seen a few times. The chain recombines TRBV9 with TRBJ1-1, with TRBD1 as a possible D gene (5 bases). The CDR3 runs 13 residues. Germline CDR1 SGDLS, CDR2 YYNGEE. V lost 4 bases and J lost 7, with 14 bases in between. The CDR3 loop reads CASSPRGRDEAFF. DNA of the CDR3: TGTGCCAGCAGCCCACGAGGCAGGGATGAAGCTTTCTTT. The whole variable domain, filled in from reference TRBV9 and TRBJ1-1, reads DSGVTQTPKHLITATGQRVTLRCSPRSGDLSVYWYQQSLDQGLQFLIQYYNGEERAKGNILERFSAQQFPDLHSELNLSSLELGDSALYFCASSPRGRDEAFFGQGTRLTVV.

This chain joins TRBV11-1 and TRBJ2-1; the D is unclear. CDR3 length: 13 amino acids. Germline CDR1 is SGHAT and CDR2 is FQDESV (reference sequence). Between the trimmed V and J ends, which lost 0 bases and 9 bases, there was a span of 9 bases. The CDR3 is CASSLARVSEQFF. CDR3 DNA sequence: TGTGCCAGCAGCTTAGCGAGAGTGAGTGAGCAGTTCTTC.

The V and J genes are TRBV5-6 and TRBJ2-1; weak D call: TRBD2 (7 bases). This CDR3 is 19 amino acids long. Trimming pared 2 bases from V and 5 bases from J, leaving 26 bases between. Germline V gives CDR1 SGHDT, CDR2 YYEEEE. The CDR3 DNA sequence: TGTGCCAGCAGCTTAATTGTCGGGGGGCCCCTAGCGCAGGACAATGAGCAGTTCTTC. Translation: CASSLIVGGPLAQDNEQFF.

This chain uses TRBV5-4 with TRBJ1-6, with 9 bases that match TRBD1. The length of the CDR3 is 15 residues. Trimming took 4 bases from V and 6 from J; bases not matched to a gene: 5. Germline CDR1 SGHNT, CDR2 YYREEE (reference sequence). The CDR3 sequence is CASSLRDRVNSPLHF. CDR3 coding DNA: TGTGCCAGCAGCCTCCGGGACAGGGTTAATTCACCCCTCCACTTT.

The rearrangement uses TRBV7-6 and TRBJ2-5, with D tentatively TRBD1 (5 bases). Germline CDR1 reads SGHVS; CDR2 reads FNYEAQ. The CDR3 contains 14 residues. V shed 2 bases and J shed 1 base, with 8 bases lying between them. The CDR3 region is CASSLIGAQETQYF. In DNA, the CDR3 is TGTGCCAGCAGCTTAATAGGGGCCCAAGAGACCCAGTACTTC. The full variable domain, its missing parts supplied by reference TRBV7-6 and TRBJ2-5, is GAGVSQSPRYKVTKRGQDVALRCDPISGHVSLYWYRQALGQGPEFLTYFNYEAQQDKSGLPNDRFSAERPEGSISTLTIQRTEQRDSAMYRCASSLIGAQETQYFGPGTRLLVL.

This chain connects TRBV9 to TRBJ2-3, with 8 bases that match TRBD2. Germline CDR1 and CDR2: SGDLS and YYNGEE. This CDR3 has 15 residues. V dropped 0 bases and J dropped 5; count of bases not matched to a gene: 5. In DNA form, the CDR3 reads TGTGCCAGCAGCGTAGCGGGGGGGCTTAAAGATACGCAGTATTTT. It yields the protein CASSVAGGLKDTQYF.

V is TRBV2 and J is TRBJ2-2; TRBD1 matches at 9 bases. Germline values: CDR1 SNHLY, CDR2 FYNNEI. Trimming at V came to 6 bases and at J to 1 base, leaving 3 bases not matched to a gene. This CDR3 is built from 15 residues. CDR3 protein: CASRGTGRNTGELFF. CDR3 coding DNA: TGTGCCAGCAGAGGGACAGGGAGGAACACCGGGGAGCTGTTTTTT.

The chain combines TRBV6-5 with TRBJ1-1; possibly TRBD1 for D (6 bases). The CDR3 is made up of 14 amino acids. V was trimmed by 3 bases and J by 1 base, leaving 9 bases between them. From germline, CDR1 is MNHEY and CDR2 SVGAGI. CDR3 nucleotides: TGTGCCAGCAGTTATTTGGGGGCGAACACTGAAGCTTTCTTT. Its protein product is CASSYLGANTEAFF.

V usage is TRBV6-5 and J usage is TRBJ1-1; D is perhaps TRBD1 (6 bases). In germline, CDR1 is MNHEY, CDR2 SVGAGI. CDR3 length: 14 amino acids. With 4 bases removed from V and 1 base from J, the gap between germline ends came to 10 bases. The CDR3 nucleotides are TGTGCCAGCAGTTCTGGACAGAGGAACACTGAAGCTTTCTTT. Protein product: CASSSGQRNTEAFF.

The rearrangement links TRBV19 to TRBJ1-1; no clear D gene. The CDR3 extends over 12 amino acids. CDR1 LNHDA and CDR2 SQIVND come from the germline V gene (reference sequence). Deletions cut 7 bases from V and 3 bases from J, with 9 bases between. The CDR3: CASTLTDTEAFF. The DNA of the CDR3 is TGTGCCAGTACCCTAACAGACACTGAAGCTTTCTTT.